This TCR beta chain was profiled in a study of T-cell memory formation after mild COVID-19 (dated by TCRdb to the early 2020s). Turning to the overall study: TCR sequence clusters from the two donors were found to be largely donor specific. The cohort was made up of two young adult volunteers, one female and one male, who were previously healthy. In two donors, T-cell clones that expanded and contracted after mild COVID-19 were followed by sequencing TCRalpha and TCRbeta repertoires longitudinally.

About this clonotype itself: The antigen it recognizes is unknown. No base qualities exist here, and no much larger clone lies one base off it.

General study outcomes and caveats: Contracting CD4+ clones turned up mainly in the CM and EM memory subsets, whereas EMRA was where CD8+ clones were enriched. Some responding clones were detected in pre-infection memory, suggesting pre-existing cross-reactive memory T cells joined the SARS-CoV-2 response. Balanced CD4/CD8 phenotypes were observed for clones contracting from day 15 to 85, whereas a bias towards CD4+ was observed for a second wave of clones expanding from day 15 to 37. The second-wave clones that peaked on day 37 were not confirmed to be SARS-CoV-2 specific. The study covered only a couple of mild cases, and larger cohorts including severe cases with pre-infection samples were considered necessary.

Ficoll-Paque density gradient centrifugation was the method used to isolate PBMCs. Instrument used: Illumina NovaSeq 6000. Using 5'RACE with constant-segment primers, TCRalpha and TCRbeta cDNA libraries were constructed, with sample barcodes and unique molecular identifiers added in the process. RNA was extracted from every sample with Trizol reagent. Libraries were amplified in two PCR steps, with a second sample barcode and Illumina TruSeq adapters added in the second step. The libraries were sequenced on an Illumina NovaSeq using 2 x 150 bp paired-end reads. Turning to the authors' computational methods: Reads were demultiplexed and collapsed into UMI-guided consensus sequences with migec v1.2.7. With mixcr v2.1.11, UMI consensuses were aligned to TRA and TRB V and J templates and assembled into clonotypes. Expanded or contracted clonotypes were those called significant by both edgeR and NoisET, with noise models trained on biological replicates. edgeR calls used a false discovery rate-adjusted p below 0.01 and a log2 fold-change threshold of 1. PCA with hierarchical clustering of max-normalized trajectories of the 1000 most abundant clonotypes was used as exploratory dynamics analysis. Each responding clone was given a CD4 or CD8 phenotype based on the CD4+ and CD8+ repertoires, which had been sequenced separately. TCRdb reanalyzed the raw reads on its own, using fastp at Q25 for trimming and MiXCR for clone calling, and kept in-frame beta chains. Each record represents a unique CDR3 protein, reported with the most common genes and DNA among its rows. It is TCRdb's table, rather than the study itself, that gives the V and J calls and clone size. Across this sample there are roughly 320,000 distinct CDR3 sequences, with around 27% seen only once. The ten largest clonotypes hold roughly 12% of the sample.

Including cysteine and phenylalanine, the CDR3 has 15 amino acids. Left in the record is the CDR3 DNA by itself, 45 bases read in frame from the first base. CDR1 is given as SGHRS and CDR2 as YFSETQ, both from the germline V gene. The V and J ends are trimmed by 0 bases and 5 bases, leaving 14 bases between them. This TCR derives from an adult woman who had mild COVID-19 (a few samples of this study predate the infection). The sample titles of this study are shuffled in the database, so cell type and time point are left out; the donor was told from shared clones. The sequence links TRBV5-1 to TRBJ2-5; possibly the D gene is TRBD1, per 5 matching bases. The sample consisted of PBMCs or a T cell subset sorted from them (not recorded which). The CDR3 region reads CASSLDSGLHETQYF. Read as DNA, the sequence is TGCGCCAGCAGCTTGGATTCAGGGTTACACGAGACCCAGTACTTC.